This paragraph covers one T cell receptor (beta chain) sequence. Its antigen specificity is not known. Per-base quality was not reported, and no clone a single base away is much larger than it. This record belongs to a study of control samples from healthy donors and cancer patients (TCRdb year 2020). Trimmed from V: 6 bases; trimmed from J: 1 base; junction bases lacking a gene match: 11. CDR1 and CDR2 (SQVTM, ANQGSEA) derive from the germline V gene. CDR3 length: 15 amino acids, cysteine to phenylalanine. The entry retains the CDR3 DNA only, 45 bases that are in frame from base 1. Library construction relied on the immunoSEQ multiplex PCR assay. TCRdb provides this immuneACCESS table in a form limited to in-frame rearrangements. Some clones are lacking; in checked studies, under half of them reflect an unresolved V gene, and why the rest are absent is not known. Counted in this sample were some 58,000 clones; approximately 87% of them appeared once. The ten largest clones add up to roughly 13% of the sample.

The receptor's source is a woman aged 55-75 years with lung cancer. The rearranged segments are TRBV29-1 and TRBJ2-5; 7 of the junction bases match TRBD1. Sequencing was carried out using PBMCs. For the CDR3, the sequence is CSVGPGQLSQETQYF. Here is the DNA: TGCAGCGTCGGACCGGGACAGCTTAGCCAAGAGACCCAGTACTTC.